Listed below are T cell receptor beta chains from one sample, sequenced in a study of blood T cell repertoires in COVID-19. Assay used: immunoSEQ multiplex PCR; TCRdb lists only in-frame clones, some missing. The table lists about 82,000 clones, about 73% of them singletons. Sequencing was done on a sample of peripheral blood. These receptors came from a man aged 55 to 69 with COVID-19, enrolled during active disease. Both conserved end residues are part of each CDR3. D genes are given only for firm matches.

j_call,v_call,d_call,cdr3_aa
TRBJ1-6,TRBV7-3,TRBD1,CASSVTGGPPLHF
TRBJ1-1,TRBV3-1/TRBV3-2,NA,CASSRRGSTEAFF
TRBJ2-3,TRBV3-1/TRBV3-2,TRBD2,CASSHLLAGVADTQYF
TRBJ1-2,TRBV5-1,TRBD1,CASSPTGEPTGSGYTF
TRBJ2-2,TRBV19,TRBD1,CASSIRGQGSGELFF
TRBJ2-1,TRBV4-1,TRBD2,CASSQEGGGAGEQFF
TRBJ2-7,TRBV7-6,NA,CASSLVGGRVYEQYF
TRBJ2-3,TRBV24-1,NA,CATAQAGDTQYF
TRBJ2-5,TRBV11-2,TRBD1,CASSLPDRAGGETQYF
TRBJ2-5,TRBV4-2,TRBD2,CASSRMVGEGRETQYF
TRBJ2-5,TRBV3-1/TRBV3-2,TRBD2,CASSGLPGTSGQETQYF
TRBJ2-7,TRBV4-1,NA,CASSQVWQDAYEQYF
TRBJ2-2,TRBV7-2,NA,CASSRTSSLTNTGELFF
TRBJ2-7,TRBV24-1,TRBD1,CATSDFAGTGGWGEQYF
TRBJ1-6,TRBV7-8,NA,CASSLARGGSSNSPLHF
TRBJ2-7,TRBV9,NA,CASSPPGIPEQYF
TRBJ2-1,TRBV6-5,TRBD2,CASSYASGARNEQFF
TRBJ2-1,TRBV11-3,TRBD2,CASSRLAGGSSYNEQFF
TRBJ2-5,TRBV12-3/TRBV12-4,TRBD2,CAIGAGRAETQYF
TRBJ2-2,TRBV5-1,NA,CASSLEGGPRAGELFF
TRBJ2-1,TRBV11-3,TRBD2,CASSPGLAGNNEQFF
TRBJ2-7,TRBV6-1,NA,CASSDRVTYEQYF
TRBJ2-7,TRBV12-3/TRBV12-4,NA,CASRYGQSYEQYF
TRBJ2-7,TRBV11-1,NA,CASSLGSEQYF
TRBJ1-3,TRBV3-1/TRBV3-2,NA,CASLPSGSGNTIYF
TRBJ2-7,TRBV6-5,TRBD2,CASSRLAGVYEQYF
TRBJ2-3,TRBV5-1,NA,CASSLGGTHNTDTQYF
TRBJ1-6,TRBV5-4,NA,CASSVGIGLHYNSPLHF
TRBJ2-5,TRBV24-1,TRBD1,CATSDGTGRGETQYF
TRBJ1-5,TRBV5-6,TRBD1,CASSWDRNQPQHF
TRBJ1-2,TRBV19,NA,CASSPGTHGTGGYTF
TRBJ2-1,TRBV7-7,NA,CASSLDRDNEQFF
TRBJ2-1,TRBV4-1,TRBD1,CASSLGYGTGGNEQFF
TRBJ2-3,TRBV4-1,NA,CASSQDGSGRQGPRDTQYF
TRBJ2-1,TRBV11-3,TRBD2,CASSRGGVHEQFF
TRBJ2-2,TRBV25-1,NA,CASMETGFPGELFF
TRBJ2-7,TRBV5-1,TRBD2,CASSLTGEGGEQYF
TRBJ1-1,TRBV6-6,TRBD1,CASLGQGNTEAFF
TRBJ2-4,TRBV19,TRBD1,CASRRDRVVENIQYF
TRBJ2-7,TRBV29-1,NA,CSVTAGASYEQYF
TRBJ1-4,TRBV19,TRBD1,CASSMGQENEKLFF
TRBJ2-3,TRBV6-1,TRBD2,CASSEAGLAGVYTQYF
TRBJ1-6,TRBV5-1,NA,CASSRLGSGDSPLHF
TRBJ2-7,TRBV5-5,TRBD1,CASSFTGEEQYF
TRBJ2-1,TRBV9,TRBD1,CASSVQGALVNEQFF
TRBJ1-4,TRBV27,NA,CASRTNRNLNEKLFF
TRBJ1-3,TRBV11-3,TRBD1,CASSLRSVQGAPGNTIYF
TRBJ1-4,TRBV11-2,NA,CASSLVGGATNEKLFF
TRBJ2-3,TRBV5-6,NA,CASSSPSRNTQYF
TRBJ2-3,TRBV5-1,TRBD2,CASSQTGTRGDTQYF